The present T cell receptor (beta chain) was sequenced within a study of identical twins. From the 5' RACE reads, TCRdb called clonotypes with MiXCR, one entry per CDR3 protein. The table shows around 490,000 distinct CDR3 sequences, with 20% to 25% occurring only once. The V gene lost 7 bases and the J gene lost 5 bases, with 7 bases spanning the gap. CDR3 length: 11 residues. This clonotype was seen a handful of times. These data also featured in a second study, about yellow fever vaccine responses in identical twins.

The receptor's source is a woman under 30 in good health. Sequenced sample: CD4+ T cells sorted from blood. This sequence joins TRBV12-3 or TRBV12-4 and TRBJ2-3; no firm D call. DNA for the CDR3: TGTGCCAGCAAGGCGCGAGATACGCAGTATTTT. Residues: CASKARDTQYF.